Listed here are 8 T cell receptor beta chains from one sample, sequenced in a study of T cell clonality in common variable immunodeficiency. Data came from immunoSEQ multiplex PCR; TCRdb stores just in-frame clones and leaves some out. The sample lists over 40,000 clones, none appearing once, the ten largest making up roughly 6.2%. Material for sequencing was peripheral blood mononuclear cells. The receptors derive from a person aged 18 to 75 in good health.

This clone was seen ten or more times. Read sequence stops 3 residues before the CDR3 end, and the germline J gene provides the missing end. V usage is TRBV11-2 and J usage is TRBJ1-5; D call uncertain. Trimming shortened V by 5 bases and J by 4 bases, and 9 bases separated the two germline ends. This CDR3 contains 13 residues. Germline CDR1 is SGHAT and CDR2 is FQNNGV. The CDR3 sequence: CASSLYRNQPQHF. The sequenced CDR3 bases are TGTGCCAGCAGCCTCTACCGTAATCAGCCC.

The table lists this clone with many counts. The read terminates 3 residues ahead of where the CDR3 ends, so the germline J gene completes it. This chain uses TRBV7-2 with TRBJ2-3, with 9 nucleotides matching TRBD2. Unmatched junction bases numbered 5, after V lost 6 bases and J lost 1 base. The CDR3 spans 15 residues. In germline, CDR1 is SGHTA, CDR2 FQGNSA. Incomplete CDR3 DNA: TGTGCCAGCAGTCTTCTAGCGGGACGCACAGATACG. Its protein product is CASSLLAGRTDT. The whole CDR3 sequence reads CASSLLAGRTDTQYF.

This clone was seen repeatedly, ten times or more. Read coverage stops 3 residues before the CDR3 terminus; the germline J gene supplies the remainder. The rearrangement links TRBV30 to TRBJ1-2; D is possibly TRBD1 (6 bases). Germline V lookup: CDR1 GTSNPN, CDR2 SVGIG (reference sequence). This CDR3 contains 15 residues. With 2 bases removed from V and 3 bases from J, the gap between germline ends came to 16 bases. The CDR3 bases that were read are TGTGCCTGGAGTTGGGCGGGACACCTCGACTATGGC. Translating it yields CAWSWAGHLDYG. The full CDR3 is CAWSWAGHLDYGYTF.

This clone has more than one count but fewer than ten. The CDR3 goes on 3 residues after the read ends, and that part is filled in from the germline J gene. This chain uses TRBV2 with TRBJ2-7; tentative D call: TRBD2 (7 bases). The length of the CDR3 is 16 residues. Looked up from germline, CDR1 is SNHLY and CDR2 is FYNNEI. Trimming pared 4 bases from V and 0 bases from J, leaving 16 bases between. The covered CDR3 bases are TGTGCCAGCAGTGCCTGGGGGGCGGGGGACTCCTACGAG. As protein: CASSAWGAGDSYE. The full-length CDR3 reads as CASSAWGAGDSYEQYF.

This clone was seen at least ten times. From the germline J gene comes the end of the CDR3, since the read stops 3 residues before it. The V and J genes are TRBV30 and TRBJ1-3, with 7 positions matching TRBD1. Germline assignment: CDR1 GTSNPN and CDR2 SVGIG (reference sequence). V lost 1 base to trimming and J lost 2 bases; unmatched junction nucleotides: 5. The CDR3 is made up of 15 amino acids. CDR3 sequence: CAWSATGRTGNTIYF. Incomplete CDR3 DNA: TGTGCCTGGAGTGCGACAGGGAGGACTGGAAACACC. The complete variable domain, with remaining parts taken from reference TRBV30 and TRBJ1-3, reads SQTIHQWPATLVQPVGSPLSLECTVEGTSNPNLYWYRQAAGRGLQLLFYSVGIGQISSEVPQNLSASRPQDRQFILSSKKLLLSDSGFYLCAWSATGRTGNTIYFGEGSWLTVV.

This clone was found many times. The sequence runs out 3 residues before the end of the CDR3; the remainder is reconstructed from the germline J gene. The rearrangement links TRBV5-1 to TRBJ2-3, with 10 bases aligning to TRBD2. The germline CDR1 and CDR2 sequences are SGHRS and YFSETQ. V lost 4 bases and J lost 0; bases outside the gene matches: 8. The CDR3 consists of 17 residues. The CDR3 is CASSIGLAVTSTDTQYF. The part of the CDR3 DNA that was read is TGCGCCAGCAGCATCGGACTAGCGGTCACTAGCACAGATACG. Full variable domain (rest looked up from reference TRBV5-1 and TRBJ2-3): KAGVTQTPRYLIKTRGQQVTLSCSPISGHRSVSWYQQTPGQGLQFLFEYFSETQRNKGNFPGRFSGRQFSNSRSEMNVSTLELGDSALYLCASSIGLAVTSTDTQYFGPGTRLTVL.

At least ten counts were recorded for this clone. The missing CDR3 end, 3 residues past where the read stops, is filled in from the germline J gene. V and J are TRBV7-9 and TRBJ1-1, with TRBD1 identical over 7 bases. The CDR3 extends over 15 amino acids. V lost 2 bases and J lost 7; bases outside the gene matches: 10. CDR1 and CDR2 (germline): SEHNR, FQNEAQ (reference sequence). The CDR3 loop reads CASSLPTGSNGEAFF. The sequenced CDR3 bases are TGTGCCAGCAGCTTACCGACAGGGTCTAACGGTGAA.

This clone showed up many times. The read falls 3 residues short of the CDR3 end, and the missing part is taken from the germline J gene. V gene TRBV30 combines with J gene TRBJ2-7, with a tentative D call TRBD1 (5 bases). This CDR3 contains 13 residues. Per germline, CDR1 GTSNPN and CDR2 SVGIG (reference sequence). V lost 4 bases and J lost 5, with 15 bases in between. The CDR3 bases that were read are TGTGCCTGGAATTCAGGGCCGGGCGACGAG. Its translation: CAWNSGPGDE. In full, the CDR3 reads CAWNSGPGDEQYF.